A single TCR beta chain is shown here with its context. These data come from a study of blood T cell repertoires in COVID-19. About the research overall: COVID-19 samples collected from the United States, Italy and Spain covered acute and convalescent phases. Sample material is recorded as cDNA or gDNA derived from T cells, B-cell-depleted T cells, or PBMCs.

CDR1 is MNHNS, CDR2 SASEGT, per germline. The V gene lost 1 base and the J gene lost 2 bases, with 9 bases spanning the gap. CDR3 length: 14 residues. Generated by immunoSEQ multiplex PCR, the TCRdb table keeps only in-frame clones and is missing some. This sample yields fewer than 250,000 clones, of which 82% are seen a single time; approximately 1.9% belongs to the top ten. The V and J genes are TRBV6-1 and TRBJ2-7; D is unresolved. Sequencing was done on a sample of peripheral blood. This clonotype was obtained from a woman aged 80 or over with acute or convalescent COVID-19. The CDR3 sequence is CASSEDSPPYEQYF. Here the CDR3 DNA reads TGTGCCAGCAGTGAAGACTCCCCTCCCTACGAGCAGTACTTC.